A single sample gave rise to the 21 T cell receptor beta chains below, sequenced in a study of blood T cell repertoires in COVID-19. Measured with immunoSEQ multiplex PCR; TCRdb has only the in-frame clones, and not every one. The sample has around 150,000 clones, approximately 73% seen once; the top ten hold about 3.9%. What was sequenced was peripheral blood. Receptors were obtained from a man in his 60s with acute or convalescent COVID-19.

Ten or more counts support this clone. CDR3 sequence: CASSQATGQFGYTF. CDR3 in DNA: TGTGCCAGCAGCCAAGCGACAGGGCAGTTTGGCTACACCTTC. This chain uses TRBV3-1 (or the pseudogene TRBV3-2) with TRBJ1-2; 7 nucleotides agree with TRBD1. Trimming cost V 1 base and J 7 bases; bases outside gene matches: 6. The CDR3 covers 14 residues. The germline V gene encodes CDR1 LGHDT and CDR2 YNNKEL (reference sequence).

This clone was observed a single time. CDR3 in amino acids: CATSEGHKNTEAFF. In DNA form, the CDR3 reads TGTGCCACCAGCGAGGGACATAAGAACACTGAAGCTTTCTTT. This chain links TRBV15 with TRBJ1-1; maybe TRBD1 (6 bases). CDR1 is LNHNV and CDR2 is YYDKDF in the germline V gene (reference sequence). V lost 5 bases and J lost 1, with 11 bases in between. The CDR3 has 14 amino acids.

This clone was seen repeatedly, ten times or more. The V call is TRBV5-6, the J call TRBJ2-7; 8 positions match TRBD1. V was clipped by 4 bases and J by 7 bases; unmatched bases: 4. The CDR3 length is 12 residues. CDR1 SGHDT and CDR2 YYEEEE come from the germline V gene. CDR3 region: CASSPGQDEQYF. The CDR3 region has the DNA TGTGCCAGCAGCCCGGGACAGGATGAGCAGTACTTC.

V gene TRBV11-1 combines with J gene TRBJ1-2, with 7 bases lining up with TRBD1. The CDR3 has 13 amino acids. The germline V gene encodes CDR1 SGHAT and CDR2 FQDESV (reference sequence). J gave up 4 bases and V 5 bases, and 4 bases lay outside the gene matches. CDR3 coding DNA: TGTGCCAGCAGCCCGACAGGGACCTATGGCTACACCTTC. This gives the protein CASSPTGTYGYTF.

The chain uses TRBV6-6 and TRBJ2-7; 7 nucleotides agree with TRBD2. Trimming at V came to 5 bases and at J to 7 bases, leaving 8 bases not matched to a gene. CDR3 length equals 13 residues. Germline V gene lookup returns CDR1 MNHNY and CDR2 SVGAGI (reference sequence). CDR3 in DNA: TGTGCCAGCAGTCCCGGGGGGTTTTGGGAGCAGTACTTC. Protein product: CASSPGGFWEQYF.

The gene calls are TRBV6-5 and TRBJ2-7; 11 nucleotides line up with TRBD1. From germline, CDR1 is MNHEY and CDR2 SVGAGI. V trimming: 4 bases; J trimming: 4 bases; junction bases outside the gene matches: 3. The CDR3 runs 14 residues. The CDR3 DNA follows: TGTGCCAGCAGTTTGGACAGGGGGCCATACGAGCAGTACTTC. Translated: CASSLDRGPYEQYF.

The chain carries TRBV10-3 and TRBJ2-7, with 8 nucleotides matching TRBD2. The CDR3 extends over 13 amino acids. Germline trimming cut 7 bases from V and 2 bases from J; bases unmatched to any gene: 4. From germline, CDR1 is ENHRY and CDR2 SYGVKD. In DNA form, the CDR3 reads TGTGCCATCAAACCAGCGGGGGCCTACGAGCAGTACTTC. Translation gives CAIKPAGAYEQYF.

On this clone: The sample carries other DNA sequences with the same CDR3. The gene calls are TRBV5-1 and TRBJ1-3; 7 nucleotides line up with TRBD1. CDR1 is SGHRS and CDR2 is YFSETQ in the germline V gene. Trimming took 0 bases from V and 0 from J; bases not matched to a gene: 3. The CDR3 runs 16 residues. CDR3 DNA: TGCGCCAGCAGCTTGGAGGGACAGAGCTCTGGAAACACCATATATTTT. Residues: CASSLEGQSSGNTIYF.

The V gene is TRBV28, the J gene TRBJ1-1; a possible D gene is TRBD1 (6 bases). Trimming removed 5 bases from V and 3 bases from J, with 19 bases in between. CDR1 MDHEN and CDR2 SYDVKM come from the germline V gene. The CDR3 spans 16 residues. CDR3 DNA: TGTGCCAGCAGTCAGCACTTACAGGGATTTTACACTGAAGCTTTCTTT. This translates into CASSQHLQGFYTEAFF.

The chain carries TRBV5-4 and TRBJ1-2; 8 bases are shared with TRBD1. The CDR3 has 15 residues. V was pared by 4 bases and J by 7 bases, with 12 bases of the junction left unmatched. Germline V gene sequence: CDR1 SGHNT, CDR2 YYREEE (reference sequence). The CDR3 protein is CASSVWTGYPPGYTF. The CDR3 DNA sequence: TGTGCCAGCAGCGTATGGACAGGGTATCCCCCTGGCTACACCTTC.

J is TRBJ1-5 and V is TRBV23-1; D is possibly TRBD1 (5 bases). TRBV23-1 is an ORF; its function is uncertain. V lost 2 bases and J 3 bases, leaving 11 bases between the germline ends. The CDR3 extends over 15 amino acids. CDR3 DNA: TGCGCCAGCAGTCAAAGTGACAGAGTCAATCAGCCCCAGCATTTT. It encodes CASSQSDRVNQPQHF.

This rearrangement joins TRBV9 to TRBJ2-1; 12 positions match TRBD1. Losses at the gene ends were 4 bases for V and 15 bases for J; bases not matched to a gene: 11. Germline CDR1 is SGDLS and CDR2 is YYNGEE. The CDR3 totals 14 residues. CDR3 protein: CASSPPGQGAGPFF. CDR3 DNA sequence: TGTGCCAGCAGCCCGCCGGGACAGGGGGCAGGTCCGTTCTTC.

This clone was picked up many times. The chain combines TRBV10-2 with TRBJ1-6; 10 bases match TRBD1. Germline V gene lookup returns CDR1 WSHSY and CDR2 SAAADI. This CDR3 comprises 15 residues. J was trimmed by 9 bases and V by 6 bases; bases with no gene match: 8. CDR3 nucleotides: TGCGCCAGCAGCGCTTCCGGGACAGGGGCTTCACCCCTCCACTTT. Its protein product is CASSASGTGASPLHF.

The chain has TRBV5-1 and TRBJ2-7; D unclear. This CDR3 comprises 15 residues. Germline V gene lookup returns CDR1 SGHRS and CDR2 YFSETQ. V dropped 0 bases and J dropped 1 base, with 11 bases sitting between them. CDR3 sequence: CASSLALSASYEQYF. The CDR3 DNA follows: TGCGCCAGCAGCTTGGCCCTTTCTGCGTCCTACGAGCAGTACTTC.

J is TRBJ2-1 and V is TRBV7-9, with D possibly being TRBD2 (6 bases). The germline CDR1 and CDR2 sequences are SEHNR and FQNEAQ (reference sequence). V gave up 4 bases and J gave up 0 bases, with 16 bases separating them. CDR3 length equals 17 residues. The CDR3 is CASSSAGAGLSYNEQFF. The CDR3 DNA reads TGTGCCAGCAGCTCGGCCGGCGCGGGACTCTCCTACAATGAGCAGTTCTTC.

The CDR3 DNA is TGTGCCAGCAGGTCAAACAGGGGCAACTATGGCTACACCTTC. Its translation is CASRSNRGNYGYTF. V gene TRBV6-5 combines with J gene TRBJ1-2; 7 bases are shared with TRBD1. V was pared by 6 bases and J by 2 bases, with 6 bases of the junction left unmatched. Germline values: CDR1 MNHEY, CDR2 SVGAGI. The CDR3 loop spans 14 amino acids.

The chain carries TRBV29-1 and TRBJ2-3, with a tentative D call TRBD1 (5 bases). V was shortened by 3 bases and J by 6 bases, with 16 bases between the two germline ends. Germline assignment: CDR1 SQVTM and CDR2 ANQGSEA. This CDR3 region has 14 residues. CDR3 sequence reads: CSVEGPSQRDTQYF. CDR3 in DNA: TGCAGCGTTGAGGGGCCCTCTCAAAGGGATACGCAGTATTTT.

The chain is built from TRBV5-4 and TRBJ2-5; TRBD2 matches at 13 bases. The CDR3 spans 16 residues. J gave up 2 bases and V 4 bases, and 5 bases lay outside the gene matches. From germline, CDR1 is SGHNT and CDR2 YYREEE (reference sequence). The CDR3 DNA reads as TGTGCCAGCAGCGAAGGACTAGCGGGAGTGCAAGAGACCCAGTACTTC. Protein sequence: CASSEGLAGVQETQYF.

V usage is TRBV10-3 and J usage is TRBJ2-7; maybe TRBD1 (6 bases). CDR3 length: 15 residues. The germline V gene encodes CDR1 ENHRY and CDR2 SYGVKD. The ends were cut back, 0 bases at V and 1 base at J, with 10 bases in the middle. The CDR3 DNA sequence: TGTGCCATCAGTGAGTCATACAGGGAGTCCTACGAGCAGTACTTC. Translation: CAISESYRESYEQYF.

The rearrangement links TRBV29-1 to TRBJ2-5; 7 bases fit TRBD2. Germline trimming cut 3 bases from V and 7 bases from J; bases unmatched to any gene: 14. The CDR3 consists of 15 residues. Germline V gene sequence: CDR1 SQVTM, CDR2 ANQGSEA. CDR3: CSVDGGGSLLGTQYF. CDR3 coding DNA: TGCAGCGTTGACGGGGGAGGGTCTCTTTTGGGGACCCAGTACTTC.

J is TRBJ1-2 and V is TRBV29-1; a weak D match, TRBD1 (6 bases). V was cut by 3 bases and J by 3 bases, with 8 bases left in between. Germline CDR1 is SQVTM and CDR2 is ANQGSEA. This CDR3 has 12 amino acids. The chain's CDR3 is CSVDRGYYGYTF. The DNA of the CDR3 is TGCAGCGTTGACAGGGGTTACTATGGCTACACCTTC. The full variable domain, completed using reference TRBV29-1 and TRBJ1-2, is SAVISQKPSRDICQRGTSLTIQCQVDSQVTMMFWYRQQPGQSLTLIATANQGSEATYESGFVIDKFPISRPNLTFSTLTVSNMSPEDSSIYLCSVDRGYYGYTFGSGTRLTVV.